A selection of T cell receptor beta chains follows, all from one sample in a study of blood T cell repertoires in COVID-19. Data came from immunoSEQ multiplex PCR; TCRdb stores just in-frame clones and leaves some out. Here the sample spans 310,000 or so clones, about nine tenths being singletons. The sample consisted of peripheral blood. Receptors were obtained from a man aged 50 to 59 with active or convalescent COVID-19. CDR3s include the opening cysteine and the closing phenylalanine or tryptophan. A D gene is named only where the DNA matches it firmly. The size field is filled for only some rows; it gives once, few, many or a size class.

j_call clone_size v_call d_call cdr3_nt cdr3_aa
TRBJ2-7 NA TRBV10-3 TRBD1 TGTGCCATCAGGATAGACAGGGGTCGGAACTACGAGCAGTACTTC CAIRIDRGRNYEQYF
TRBJ2-1 NA TRBV9 NA TGTGCCAGCAGCGTAGGTACTAGGAGTGGCGATGAGCAGTTCTTC CASSVGTRSGDEQFF
TRBJ1-1 NA TRBV24-1 NA TGTGCCACCAGTGCCAGGGGCATGAACACTGAAGCTTTCTTT CATSARGMNTEAFF
TRBJ2-5 NA TRBV12-5 TRBD2 TGTGCTAGTGGTTTGAGCCGACTAGCGGGGGCCTTCTCGTACCCACAAGAGACCCAGTACTTC CASGLSRLAGAFSYPQETQYF
TRBJ1-3 NA TRBV30 NA TGTGCCTGGAGTGGCGGATTTGGAAACACCATATATTTT CAWSGGFGNTIYF
TRBJ2-5 NA TRBV7-3 TRBD2 TGTGCCAGCAGCCGAGGACTAGCTAGTGATCAAGAGACCCAGTACTTC CASSRGLASDQETQYF
TRBJ1-6 NA TRBV10-3 NA TGTGCCATCACCCGGGAGCAGTATAATTCACCCCTCCACTTT CAITREQYNSPLHF
TRBJ2-7 once TRBV5-4 NA TGTGCCAGCAGCTTGGTCGGGAGCAGCTCTTTGCAGTACTTC CASSLVGSSSLQYF
TRBJ1-5 NA TRBV24-1 TRBD1 TGTGCCACCAGTGAGTCGGGACAGGGCGGCAATCAGCCCCAGCATTTT CATSESGQGGNQPQHF
TRBJ1-1 many TRBV9 TRBD1 TGTGCCAGCAGCGTAGATCAGGGTCCGGGGACAGGGAAGGCTGAAGCTTTCTTT CASSVDQGPGTGKAEAFF
TRBJ1-2 NA TRBV6-2/TRBV6-3 NA TGTGCCAGCAGCTATACCCTAGGGGATCCAAGAAACTATGGCTACACCTTC CASSYTLGDPRNYGYTF
TRBJ2-2 NA TRBV5-1 TRBD2 TGCGCCAGCAGCGCCGCGACTAGCGGCCTCACCGGGGAGCTGTTTTTT CASSAATSGLTGELFF
TRBJ1-3 NA TRBV2 NA TGTGCCAGCTTTCAGGGAAACACCATATATTTT CASFQGNTIYF
TRBJ1-1 NA TRBV5-1 NA TGCGCCAGCAGCCCTCGTATGTGGGCCGAGAGCACTGAAGCTTTCTTT CASSPRMWAESTEAFF
TRBJ2-1 NA TRBV4-3 NA TGCGCCAGCAGCCAAAGGGCCAGGGGCTCCTACAATGAGCAGTTCTTC CASSQRARGSYNEQFF
TRBJ1-1 once TRBV5-1 NA TGCGCCAGCAGCTTAAACCGGGACACAGAAGCTTTCTTT CASSLNRDTEAFF
TRBJ1-2 few TRBV6-5 NA TGTGCCAGCAGTTACGGGGTAAGGGGCGCCGGCTATGGCTACACCTTC CASSYGVRGAGYGYTF
TRBJ1-5 NA TRBV19 TRBD1 TGTGCCAGCCGAGTGGACAGGGGGCGAGAAGGCAATCAGCCCCAGCATTTT CASRVDRGREGNQPQHF
TRBJ1-3 NA TRBV30 TRBD1 TGTGCCTGGAAGGGACAGGGGGCTGTTGGAAACACCATATATTTT CAWKGQGAVGNTIYF
TRBJ1-1 NA TRBV18 NA TGTGCCAGCTCACCGGGACTTGACACTGAAGCTTTCTTT CASSPGLDTEAFF
TRBJ1-6 once TRBV7-9 NA TGTGCCAGCAGCCTCGGGTCCTTACCCCTCCACTTT CASSLGSLPLHF
TRBJ2-3 NA TRBV23-1 NA TGCGCCAGCAGTCAATACCAAGGTAGCGGAGCAGATACGCAGTATTTT CASSQYQGSGADTQYF
TRBJ2-5 NA TRBV27 NA TGTGCCAGCAGTCCAAGACCCCGGGTGGGAGAGACCCAGTACTTC CASSPRPRVGETQYF
TRBJ2-5 NA TRBV5-1 TRBD2 TGCGCCAGCATCCTGGGACTAGCAGATCAAGAGACCCAGTACTTC CASILGLADQETQYF
TRBJ1-5 NA TRBV19 NA TGTGCCAGTAGTAGTAGTATTTCCGGGGGGCCGAGTCAGCCCCAGCATTTT CASSSSISGGPSQPQHF
TRBJ2-1 NA TRBV6-6 TRBD2 TGTGCCAGCAGCCAGCGGGGTGAGCAGTTCTTC CASSQRGEQFF
TRBJ2-5 few TRBV7-3 TRBD2 TGTGCCAGCAGCTTAATACCAGCGGGGGGGCAAGAGACCCAGTACTTC CASSLIPAGGQETQYF